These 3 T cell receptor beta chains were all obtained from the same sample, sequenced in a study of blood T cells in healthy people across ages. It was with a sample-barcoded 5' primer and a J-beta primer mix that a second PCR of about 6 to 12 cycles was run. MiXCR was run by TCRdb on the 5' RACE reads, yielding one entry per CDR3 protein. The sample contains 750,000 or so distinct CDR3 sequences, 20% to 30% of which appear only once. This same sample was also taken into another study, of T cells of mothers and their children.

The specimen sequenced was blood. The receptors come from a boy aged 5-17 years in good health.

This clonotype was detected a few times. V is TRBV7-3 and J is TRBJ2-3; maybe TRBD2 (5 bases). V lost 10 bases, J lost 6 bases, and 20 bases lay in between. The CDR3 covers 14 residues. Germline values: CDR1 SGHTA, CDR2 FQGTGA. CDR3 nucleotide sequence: TGTGCCACAAGCCGTCGGGGTTTGGTCGATACGCAGTATTTT. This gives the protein CATSRRGLVDTQYF.

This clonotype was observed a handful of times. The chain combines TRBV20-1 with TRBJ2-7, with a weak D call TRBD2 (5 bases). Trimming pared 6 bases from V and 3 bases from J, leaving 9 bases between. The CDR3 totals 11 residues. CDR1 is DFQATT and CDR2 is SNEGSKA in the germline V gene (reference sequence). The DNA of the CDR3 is TGCAGTGCACCCCGGGACTACGAGCAGTACTTC. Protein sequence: CSAPRDYEQYF.

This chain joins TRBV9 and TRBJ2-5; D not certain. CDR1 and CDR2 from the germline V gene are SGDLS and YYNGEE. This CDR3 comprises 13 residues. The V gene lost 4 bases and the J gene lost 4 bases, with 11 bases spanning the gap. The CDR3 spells CASSHVPLETQYF. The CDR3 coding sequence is TGTGCCAGCAGCCACGTGCCGCTAGAGACCCAGTACTTC.